This entry lists 23 T cell receptor beta chains sequenced from one sample in a study of technical replicates of blood from a handful of donors. Method: immunoSEQ multiplex PCR; TCRdb's copy keeps in-frame clones and lacks some. This sample has more than 55,000 clones, with just over 90% found just once. Sequencing input: PBMCs. All receptors derive from a human donor in good health. Some clones in this sample may be carry-over from other donors' samples.

This chain uses TRBV19 with TRBJ1-1; no clear D. The CDR3 consists of 13 residues. Germline values: CDR1 LNHDA, CDR2 SQIVND (reference sequence). V was pared by 5 bases and J by 1 base, with 8 bases between. CDR3 bases: TGTGCCAGTAGTGAAGACAAGAACACTGAAGCTTTCTTT. Amino acids: CASSEDKNTEAFF. Combining the CDR3 with reference TRBV19 and TRBJ1-1 gives the whole variable domain DGGITQSPKYLFRKEGQNVTLSCEQNLNHDAMYWYRQDPGQGLRLIYYSQIVNDFQKGDIAEGYSVSREKKESFPLTVTSAQKNPTAFYLCASSEDKNTEAFFGQGTRLTVV.

The gene calls are TRBV5-8 and TRBJ2-6, with a weak D call TRBD1 (5 bases). CDR1 is SGHTS, CDR2 YDEGEE, per germline. This CDR3 comprises 16 residues. Trimming removed 4 bases from V and 2 bases from J, with 13 bases in between. The CDR3 loop is CASSLESGTGANVLTF. In DNA, the CDR3 is TGTGCCAGCAGCCTGGAATCAGGGACTGGGGCCAACGTCCTGACTTTC.

The rearrangement uses TRBV7-9 and TRBJ2-1, with a tentative D call TRBD2 (9 bases). Germline V lookup: CDR1 SEHNR, CDR2 FQNEAQ (reference sequence). V was clipped by 4 bases and J by 14 bases, with 21 bases between them. The CDR3 loop spans 14 amino acids. The CDR3 region is CASSSWSSGGQEFF. For the CDR3, the DNA is TGTGCCAGCAGCTCTTGGAGTAGCGGGGGACAGGAGTTCTTC.

DNA of the CDR3: TGTGCCAGCAGGCCGAATCGGGATACGCAGTATTTT. The encoded protein is CASRPNRDTQYF. The J gene is TRBJ2-3, the V gene TRBV6-1; D not resolved. The length of the CDR3 is 12 residues. Germline V lookup: CDR1 MNHNS, CDR2 SASEGT. V was shortened by 6 bases and J by 6 bases, with 10 bases between the two germline ends.

V and J are TRBV2 and TRBJ2-7; 8 nucleotides match TRBD1. Germline V gene sequence: CDR1 SNHLY, CDR2 FYNNEI. Losses at the gene ends were 4 bases for V and 2 bases for J; bases not matched to a gene: 7. The CDR3 spans 15 residues. DNA for the CDR3: TGTGCCAGCAGTGGTGACAGGGGAGAAACCTACGAGCAGTACTTC. Protein: CASSGDRGETYEQYF.

This clone was seen once. The chain employs TRBV7-6 and TRBJ2-7; possible D gene TRBD2, 5 bases. V shed 7 bases and J shed 4 bases, with 23 bases lying between them. The CDR3 consists of 16 residues. CDR1 and CDR2 from the germline V gene are SGHVS and FNYEAQ. The CDR3 sequence: CASTRGRGDGVYEQYF. CDR3 bases: TGTGCCAGCACCCGAGGACGGGGAGACGGAGTATACGAGCAGTACTTC.

This clone was seen a few times. In the same sample, other DNA sequences code for this CDR3. V usage is TRBV5-1 and J usage is TRBJ2-1; D gene uncertain. V was trimmed by 4 bases and J by 3 bases, leaving 11 bases between them. The CDR3 totals 14 residues. Germline V gene sequence: CDR1 SGHRS, CDR2 YFSETQ. The CDR3 DNA follows: TGCGCCAGCAGCCCCTCCGGCGGCTACAATGAGCAGTTCTTC. It specifies CASSPSGGYNEQFF.

The chain employs TRBV5-8 and TRBJ2-3, with 10 bases that match TRBD2. The CDR3 has 16 amino acids. The V gene end was trimmed by 7 bases and the J gene end by 10 bases; junction bases not matched to a gene: 18. Germline V gene sequence: CDR1 SGHTS, CDR2 YDEGEE. The CDR3 region is CASGKKRLAGVGAQYF. DNA for the CDR3: TGTGCCAGCGGTAAAAAGCGGCTAGCGGGAGTTGGGGCGCAGTATTTT.

The rearrangement links TRBV6-6 to TRBJ1-2, with TRBD1 as a possible D gene (6 bases). The CDR3 length is 16 residues. Trimming took 5 bases from V and 2 from J, leaving 18 bases between them. Germline CDR1 MNHNY, CDR2 SVGAGI (reference sequence). CDR3 amino acids: CASSPIDRRLNYGYTF. The CDR3 bases are TGTGCCAGCAGTCCCATCGACAGGAGGCTGAACTATGGCTACACCTTC.

The chain links TRBV5-6 to TRBJ1-4; D is perhaps TRBD1 (6 bases). V gave up 1 base and J gave up 5 bases, with 9 bases separating them. The CDR3 runs 14 residues. Germline V gene sequence: CDR1 SGHDT, CDR2 YYEEEE. CDR3 protein: CASSLRGQNEKLFF. Written as DNA, the CDR3 is TGTGCCAGCAGCTTGCGGGGACAAAATGAAAAACTGTTTTTT. The full variable domain, in which reference TRBV5-6 and TRBJ1-4 provide the parts outside the CDR3, is DAGVTQSPTHLIKTRGQQVTLRCSPKSGHDTVSWYQQALGQGPQFIFQYYEEEERQRGNFPDRFSGHQFPNYSSELNVNALLLGDSALYLCASSLRGQNEKLFFGSGTQLSVL.

V is TRBV7-2 and J is TRBJ2-2; D remains ambiguous. CDR1 SGHTA and CDR2 FQGNSA come from the germline V gene. The CDR3 extends over 16 amino acids. V lost 0 bases and J 4 bases, leaving 12 bases between the germline ends. CDR3 in amino acids: CASSLAQYRGTGELFF. The CDR3 DNA is TGTGCCAGCAGCTTAGCTCAATATCGCGGCACCGGGGAGCTGTTTTTT.

The chain links TRBV7-2 to TRBJ2-1, with TRBD1 identical over 10 bases. The CDR3 spans 16 residues. Per the germline V gene, CDR1 is SGHTA and CDR2 is FQGNSA. Trimming at V came to 4 bases and at J to 9 bases, leaving 12 bases not matched to a gene. DNA of the CDR3: TGTGCCAGCAGCTCCTGGCGGGACAGGGGAGGAGGTGAGCAGTTCTTC. Its translation: CASSSWRDRGGGEQFF.

The chain has TRBV5-1 and TRBJ2-1; 12 nucleotides match TRBD1. The CDR3 covers 17 residues. CDR1 and CDR2 from the germline V gene are SGHRS and YFSETQ. The junction had 13 bases not matched to a gene; V was cut back by 4 bases and J by 8 bases. CDR3 in DNA: TGCGCCAGCAGCAAAGGGACAGGGGGCGTTCAAATTGATGAGCAGTTCTTC. Protein: CASSKGTGGVQIDEQFF. Full variable domain (rest looked up from reference TRBV5-1 and TRBJ2-1): KAGVTQTPRYLIKTRGQQVTLSCSPISGHRSVSWYQQTPGQGLQFLFEYFSETQRNKGNFPGRFSGRQFSNSRSEMNVSTLELGDSALYLCASSKGTGGVQIDEQFFGPGTRLTVL.

The rearrangement links TRBV7-9 to TRBJ2-5; unclear D gene. Germline V gene sequence: CDR1 SEHNR, CDR2 FQNEAQ (reference sequence). Trimming took off 3 bases at V and 0 bases at J, with 14 bases between the two ends. The length of the CDR3 is 16 residues. The CDR3 is CASSFPDTTHQETQYF. The CDR3 coding sequence is TGTGCCAGCAGCTTTCCCGATACAACACACCAAGAGACCCAGTACTTC.

The CDR3 nucleotides are TGTGCCAGCAGTTACGAGGCAAGGACTACCTACGAGCAGTACTTC. This sequence encodes CASSYEARTTYEQYF. This chain links TRBV6-6 with TRBJ2-7, with D perhaps matching TRBD2 (6 bases). The ends were cut back, 2 bases at V and 2 bases at J, with 13 bases in the middle. There are 15 residues in the CDR3. Germline V gene lookup returns CDR1 MNHNY and CDR2 SVGAGI (reference sequence).

This clone has a single count. The chain couples TRBV7-6 to TRBJ2-7; 9 positions agree with TRBD1. This CDR3 region has 16 residues. V was pared by 1 base and J by 0 bases, with 4 bases of the junction left unmatched. Germline loops: CDR1 SGHVS, CDR2 FNYEAQ. CDR3 nucleotides: TGTGCCAGCAGCTTAGAGGGACAGGGTTACTCCTACGAGCAGTACTTC. This codes for CASSLEGQGYSYEQYF.

The chain has TRBV27 and TRBJ2-3; TRBD2 aligns across 9 bases. CDR3 size: 14 residues. The germline CDR1 and CDR2 sequences are MNHEY and SMNVEV (reference sequence). With V trimmed by 6 bases and J by 2 bases, 3 bases remained unmatched. The CDR3 DNA reads TGTGCCAGCAGGTCTAGCGGGGCCACAGATACGCAGTATTTT. Its translation: CASRSSGATDTQYF.

The rearrangement joins TRBV4-3 to TRBJ2-7, with TRBD2 matching over 7 bases. The J segment lost 2 bases and the V segment lost 3 bases, leaving 4 bases of the junction unmatched. Germline V gene lookup returns CDR1 LGHNA and CDR2 YSLEER. CDR3 size: 14 residues. The CDR3 DNA follows: TGCGCCAGCAGCCAGGTGGGGGGGACCTACGAGCAGTACTTC. Residues: CASSQVGGTYEQYF.

This clone was observed once. This chain connects TRBV5-5 to TRBJ1-6; 7 positions agree with TRBD1. There are 17 residues in the CDR3. V lost 7 bases and J lost 0; bases outside the gene matches: 10. From germline, CDR1 is SGHKS and CDR2 YYEKEE (reference sequence). The CDR3 reads CASSDQQGSSYNSPLHF. Here the CDR3 DNA reads TGTGCCAGCTCCGACCAACAGGGGAGCTCCTATAATTCACCCCTCCACTTT.

The chain has TRBV6-1 and TRBJ2-3, with 7 nucleotides matching TRBD2. V shed 3 bases and J 10 bases; nucleotides not matched to a gene: 10. The CDR3 has 14 amino acids. In germline, CDR1 is MNHNS, CDR2 SASEGT. CDR3 DNA: TGTGCCAGCAGTGAGGCGGGAGTTAGAGTGGCGCAGTATTTT. It encodes CASSEAGVRVAQYF.

V and J are TRBV19 and TRBJ2-7; the match to TRBD2 covers 7 bases. Germline trimming cut 6 bases from V and 6 bases from J; bases unmatched to any gene: 14. Looked up from germline, CDR1 is LNHDA and CDR2 is SQIVND (reference sequence). The CDR3 sequence is 15 residues long. DNA of the CDR3: TGTGCCAGTAGGGTGGCGGGGGACGCCCCATCCGAGCAGTACTTC. Translated, it gives CASRVAGDAPSEQYF.

The table lists this clone with a few counts. This chain connects TRBV11-2 to TRBJ2-5; a possible D gene is TRBD2 (7 bases). CDR3 length equals 16 residues. Germline V gene sequence: CDR1 SGHAT, CDR2 FQNNGV. Trimming shortened V by 6 bases and J by 4 bases, and 21 bases separated the two germline ends. The CDR3 loop is CASRPGGGEGPETQYF. In nucleotides, the CDR3 is TGTGCCAGCAGGCCGGGCGGGGGCGAAGGTCCAGAGACCCAGTACTTC. The whole variable domain, filled in from reference TRBV11-2 and TRBJ2-5, reads EAGVAQSPRYKIIEKRQSVAFWCNPISGHATLYWYQQILGQGPKLLIQFQNNGVVDDSQLPKDRFSAERLKGVDSTLKIQPAKLEDSAVYLCASRPGGGEGPETQYFGPGTRLLVL.

This chain joins TRBV5-3 and TRBJ1-5; D call uncertain. TRBV5-3 is noted as an ORF with a role that remains uncertain. The V and J ends lost 0 bases and 0 bases respectively, with 19 bases between them. The CDR3 length is 19 residues. The CDR3 DNA is TGTGCCAGAAGCTTGGTGGTGGCCCCGTGCCATTATAGCAATCAGCCCCAGCATTTT. As protein: CARSLVVAPCHYSNQPQHF.